This T cell receptor beta chain was recovered during a study of blood T cell repertoires in COVID-19. About the study: Samples of COVID-19 (acute and convalescent) were obtained from the United States, Italy and Spain.

V gave up 5 bases and J gave up 2 bases, with 18 bases separating them. Germline V gene lookup returns CDR1 LNHDA and CDR2 SQIVND (reference sequence). The CDR3 covers 16 residues. This clone was picked up one time. Some clones are missing from TCRdb's copy, which holds only in-frame ones; the method was immunoSEQ multiplex PCR. The sample carries under 300,000 clones, 85% to 90% recorded once. This chain links TRBV19 with TRBJ1-2; D is perhaps TRBD1 (5 bases). The receptor was isolated from a woman aged 60-75 years in a cohort exposed to, infected with or recovered from COVID-19 (not recorded which). Sequencing input: PBMCs or T cells enriched from blood (not recorded which). Here the CDR3 DNA reads TGTGCCAGTAGTCCCGATGCGGGGGGAAGGAACTATGGCTACACCTTC. Protein sequence: CASSPDAGGRNYGYTF.